Reported below is one TCR beta chain. The target antigen is unknown. Regarding donors, all were healthy bone marrow donors. PCR involved 60 Vbeta and 13 Jbeta primers. Methods used by the authors: Some 12 million shared chains were among the approximately 82 million unique TCR beta chains that a later analysis counted. The assay was immunoSEQ multiplex PCR, and TCRdb's table has in-frame clones only and misses some. Clonal size and the V and J genes are those of that table, whereas D and trimming came from the DNA. This sample has hundreds of thousands of clones, with less than 85% found just once. The source of the sample is a study of cytomegalovirus exposure and HLA in healthy donors. Study results and caveats: Most likely, a cluster of highly shared sequence variants arose as a sequencing artifact.

The CDR3 runs to 16 residues. V trimming: 3 bases; J trimming: 7 bases; junction bases outside the gene matches: 10. The germline V gene has CDR1 SEHNR and CDR2 FQNEAQ (reference sequence). J is TRBJ2-1 and V is TRBV7-9; the match to TRBD1 covers 9 bases. The clonotype comes from a man in his late teens or twenties in good health and CMV-seronegative. Input material: PBMCs. CDR3 residues: CASSFEPGQGINEQFF. DNA for the CDR3: TGTGCCAGCAGCTTCGAACCGGGACAGGGAATAAATGAGCAGTTCTTC.